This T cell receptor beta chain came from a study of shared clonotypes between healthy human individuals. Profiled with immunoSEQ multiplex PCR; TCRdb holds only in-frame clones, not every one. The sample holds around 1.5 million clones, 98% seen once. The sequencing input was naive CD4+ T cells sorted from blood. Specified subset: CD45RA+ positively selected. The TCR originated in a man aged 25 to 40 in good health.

This CDR3 reads CASSGTNAYEQYF. CDR3 DNA sequence: TGCGCCAGCAGCGGGACTAATGCCTACGAGCAGTACTTC. The rearrangement joins TRBV5-1 to TRBJ2-7, with 7 bases identical to TRBD2. The CDR3 length is 13 residues. The ends lost 4 bases at V and 2 bases at J; junction bases unmatched: 3. Germline V gene sequence: CDR1 SGHRS, CDR2 YFSETQ.